Presented here are 20 T cell receptor beta chains from one specimen sequenced in a study of cytomegalovirus exposure and HLA in healthy donors. Primers: 60 Vbeta forward and 13 Jbeta reverse. Profiled with immunoSEQ multiplex PCR; TCRdb holds only in-frame clones, not every one. The sample holds 150,000 to 200,000 clones, 75% to 90% seen once. Sequencing was carried out using PBMCs. These receptors all stem from a woman aged 18-29 years in good health and CMV-seronegative.

This chain links TRBV6-6 with TRBJ2-1; 8 bases are shared with TRBD1. In germline, CDR1 is MNHNY, CDR2 SVGAGI (reference sequence). Trimming took 10 bases from V and 5 from J; bases not matched to a gene: 7. This CDR3 is 13 amino acids long. The CDR3 here is CATLGTGDNEQFF. The CDR3 region has the DNA TGTGCCACCCTCGGGACAGGAGACAATGAGCAGTTCTTC.

In this sample, this clone turned up once. As DNA, the CDR3 is TGTGCCAGCAGGATTAACAGGGGGCCGGACACTGAAGCTTTCTTT. This translates into CASRINRGPDTEAFF. This chain links TRBV6-5 with TRBJ1-1, with TRBD1 matching 9 bases. CDR1 and CDR2 (germline): MNHEY, SVGAGI. The CDR3 extends over 15 amino acids. With 6 bases clipped from V and 3 bases from J, the junction kept 8 bases outside the gene matches.

The V and J genes are TRBV6-1 and TRBJ1-5; 7 nucleotides agree with TRBD1. The germline V gene has CDR1 MNHNS and CDR2 SASEGT. J gave up 5 bases and V 7 bases, and 11 bases lay outside the gene matches. The CDR3 extends over 15 amino acids. The CDR3 loop is CASTRQGGLDQPQHF. The CDR3 bases are TGTGCCAGCACTAGACAGGGAGGACTCGATCAGCCCCAGCATTTT.

As concerns this clone: Within the sample, other DNA sequences also encode this same CDR3. The rearrangement uses TRBV7-9 and TRBJ1-5, with D possibly matching TRBD1 (5 bases). V lost 1 base and J 4 bases, leaving 8 bases between the germline ends. The CDR3 is 14 amino acids. Germline CDR1 is SEHNR and CDR2 is FQNEAQ (reference sequence). The DNA for the CDR3 is TGTGCCAGCAGCTTAGGACAGTCTAATCAGCCCCAGCATTTT. Amino acids: CASSLGQSNQPQHF.

This clone was seen a single time. The chain uses TRBV13 and TRBJ2-2; a weak D match, TRBD1 (6 bases). This CDR3 is 14 amino acids long. The V and J ends lost 2 bases and 5 bases respectively, with 9 bases between them. Germline-derived CDR1 and CDR2 are PRHDT and FYEKMQ (reference sequence). The CDR3 loop is CASSLQGRTGELFF. The CDR3 DNA sequence: TGTGCCAGCAGCTTACAGGGGCGGACCGGGGAGCTGTTTTTT.

Only one count was recorded for this clone. This chain links TRBV6-4 with TRBJ2-7, with TRBD2 as a possible D gene (5 bases). Germline loops: CDR1 MRHNA, CDR2 SNTAGT. The length of the CDR3 is 17 residues. V was clipped by 0 bases and J by 2 bases, with 17 bases between them. The DNA for the CDR3 is TGTGCCAGCAGTGACTCCCCCGATTGGGCGGGCGCCTACGAGCAGTACTTC. Residues: CASSDSPDWAGAYEQYF.

The chain employs TRBV25-1 and TRBJ2-1; the D gene is possibly TRBD2 (6 bases). There are 17 residues in the CDR3. V lost 2 bases and J 1 base, leaving 15 bases between the germline ends. Germline V lookup: CDR1 MGHDK, CDR2 SYGVNS. CDR3 bases: TGTGCCAGCAGTGAAAGGAGGGACGTATATTCCTACAATGAGCAGTTCTTC. This translates into CASSERRDVYSYNEQFF.

This clone was seen just once. V gene TRBV28 combines with J gene TRBJ2-5; 11 positions agree with TRBD2. V gave up 7 bases and J gave up 2 bases; unmatched junction bases: 6. The germline gives CDR1 MDHEN, CDR2 SYDVKM. The CDR3 has 15 amino acids. The chain's CDR3 is CASTRGLAVQETQYF. The CDR3 DNA sequence: TGTGCCAGCACGCGGGGACTAGCGGTTCAAGAGACCCAGTACTTC.

The chain links TRBV30 to TRBJ2-5; weak D call: TRBD1 (7 bases). Trimming pared 8 bases from V and 5 bases from J, leaving 12 bases between. CDR3 length: 11 residues. CDR1 is GTSNPN and CDR2 is SVGIG in the germline V gene (reference sequence). CDR3 region: CAGAGGETQYF. In nucleotides, the CDR3 is TGTGCCGGGGCAGGGGGGGAGACCCAGTACTTC.

J is TRBJ2-1 and V is TRBV7-9; 11 nucleotides align to TRBD2. The CDR3 totals 18 residues. From germline, CDR1 is SEHNR and CDR2 FQNEAQ (reference sequence). J gave up 7 bases and V 5 bases, and 16 bases lay outside the gene matches. CDR3 coding DNA: TGTGCCAGCAGCGCCGGGACAGGGACTAGCGGATTTTGGAATGAGCAGTTCTTC. It encodes CASSAGTGTSGFWNEQFF.

V and J are TRBV15 and TRBJ2-1; tentatively, D is TRBD2 (5 bases). V was clipped by 0 bases and J by 3 bases, with 9 bases between them. This CDR3 contains 15 residues. Germline V gene lookup returns CDR1 LNHNV and CDR2 YYDKDF (reference sequence). CDR3 nucleotide sequence: TGTGCCACCAGCAGAGATCTTGCGGGCTACAATGAGCAGTTCTTC. This codes for CATSRDLAGYNEQFF.

The J gene is TRBJ1-1, the V gene TRBV14; 8 nucleotides align to TRBD1. V shed 5 bases and J 3 bases; nucleotides not matched to a gene: 2. The germline V gene has CDR1 SGHDN and CDR2 FVKESK. The CDR3 spans 13 residues. This CDR3 reads CASSGQGYTEAFF. CDR3 bases: TGTGCCAGCAGCGGACAGGGCTACACTGAAGCTTTCTTT.

The chain is built from TRBV11-3 and TRBJ2-7; 8 positions match TRBD1. CDR1 is SGHNT, CDR2 YENEEA, per germline. The CDR3 sequence is 15 residues long. J gave up 2 bases and V 5 bases, and 8 bases lay outside the gene matches. In DNA, the CDR3 is TGTGCCAGCAGCCCTCGGACAGGGACAACCTACGAGCAGTACTTC. Translating it yields CASSPRTGTTYEQYF.

The V gene is TRBV15, the J gene TRBJ1-5; no reliable D call. The CDR3 totals 14 residues. Germline CDR1 and CDR2: LNHNV and YYDKDF (reference sequence). The V end lost 8 bases, the J end lost 0 bases, and 11 bases lay between the germline ends. CDR3 loop: CATGGILSNQPQHF. The CDR3 DNA reads as TGTGCCACCGGAGGGATCCTTAGCAATCAGCCCCAGCATTTT.

The chain is built from TRBV29-1 and TRBJ2-5; 9 nucleotides match TRBD1. Germline V gene lookup returns CDR1 SQVTM and CDR2 ANQGSEA. J lost 2 bases, V lost 6 bases, and 25 bases had no gene match. The CDR3 spans 20 residues. The CDR3 nucleotides are TGCAGCGTCCCCGCGGACCCTCCATCCCTCGCGGGACAGGGACAAGAGACCCAGTACTTC. Amino acid sequence: CSVPADPPSLAGQGQETQYF. Filled out from reference TRBV29-1 and TRBJ2-5, the complete variable domain reads SAVISQKPSRDICQRGTSLTIQCQVDSQVTMMFWYRQQPGQSLTLIATANQGSEATYESGFVIDKFPISRPNLTFSTLTVSNMSPEDSSIYLCSVPADPPSLAGQGQETQYFGPGTRLLVL.

This clone was counted only a few times. As DNA, the CDR3 is TGCGCCAGCAGCTTTACGAGACAGGGTATTTACGAGCAGTACTTC. This sequence encodes CASSFTRQGIYEQYF. V usage is TRBV5-1 and J usage is TRBJ2-7, with 7 positions matching TRBD1. The CDR3 sequence is 15 residues long. The trim removed 2 bases at V and 4 bases at J, leaving 9 bases unmatched. In germline, CDR1 is SGHRS, CDR2 YFSETQ.

The CDR3 loop reads CASSPYGNQPQHF. Written as DNA, the CDR3 is TGTGCCAGCAGTCCCTATGGCAATCAGCCCCAGCATTTT. The chain links TRBV2 to TRBJ1-5; D is uncertain. Per germline, CDR1 SNHLY and CDR2 FYNNEI. CDR3 size: 13 residues. V was cut by 5 bases and J by 2 bases, with 7 bases left in between.

The rearrangement joins TRBV2 to TRBJ2-5, with TRBD2 identical over 7 bases. In germline, CDR1 is SNHLY, CDR2 FYNNEI. CDR3 length equals 16 residues. The V segment lost 4 bases and the J segment 4 bases; nucleotides outside the gene matches: 12. This CDR3 reads CASSGLAERLRETQYF. The CDR3 DNA reads TGTGCCAGCAGTGGTCTAGCGGAGAGACTTCGAGAGACCCAGTACTTC.

This clone has more than one count but fewer than ten. This chain links TRBV5-1 with TRBJ2-1, with 7 bases matching TRBD1. V gave up 4 bases and J gave up 7 bases; unmatched junction bases: 8. Germline lookup yields CDR1 SGHRS and CDR2 YFSETQ. This CDR3 region has 14 residues. The CDR3 DNA follows: TGCGCCAGCAGCCCGTCCGGGACAGAGAATGAGCAGTTCTTC. This gives the protein CASSPSGTENEQFF.

V gene TRBV5-8 combines with J gene TRBJ1-5, with D perhaps TRBD1 (6 bases). Trimming stripped 0 bases from V and 7 bases from J, with 14 bases between. Germline values: CDR1 SGHTS, CDR2 YDEGEE. This CDR3 contains 15 residues. Here the CDR3 reads CASSLVAGANQPQHF. CDR3 nucleotide sequence: TGTGCCAGCAGCTTGGTGGCAGGGGCCAACCAGCCCCAGCATTTT.